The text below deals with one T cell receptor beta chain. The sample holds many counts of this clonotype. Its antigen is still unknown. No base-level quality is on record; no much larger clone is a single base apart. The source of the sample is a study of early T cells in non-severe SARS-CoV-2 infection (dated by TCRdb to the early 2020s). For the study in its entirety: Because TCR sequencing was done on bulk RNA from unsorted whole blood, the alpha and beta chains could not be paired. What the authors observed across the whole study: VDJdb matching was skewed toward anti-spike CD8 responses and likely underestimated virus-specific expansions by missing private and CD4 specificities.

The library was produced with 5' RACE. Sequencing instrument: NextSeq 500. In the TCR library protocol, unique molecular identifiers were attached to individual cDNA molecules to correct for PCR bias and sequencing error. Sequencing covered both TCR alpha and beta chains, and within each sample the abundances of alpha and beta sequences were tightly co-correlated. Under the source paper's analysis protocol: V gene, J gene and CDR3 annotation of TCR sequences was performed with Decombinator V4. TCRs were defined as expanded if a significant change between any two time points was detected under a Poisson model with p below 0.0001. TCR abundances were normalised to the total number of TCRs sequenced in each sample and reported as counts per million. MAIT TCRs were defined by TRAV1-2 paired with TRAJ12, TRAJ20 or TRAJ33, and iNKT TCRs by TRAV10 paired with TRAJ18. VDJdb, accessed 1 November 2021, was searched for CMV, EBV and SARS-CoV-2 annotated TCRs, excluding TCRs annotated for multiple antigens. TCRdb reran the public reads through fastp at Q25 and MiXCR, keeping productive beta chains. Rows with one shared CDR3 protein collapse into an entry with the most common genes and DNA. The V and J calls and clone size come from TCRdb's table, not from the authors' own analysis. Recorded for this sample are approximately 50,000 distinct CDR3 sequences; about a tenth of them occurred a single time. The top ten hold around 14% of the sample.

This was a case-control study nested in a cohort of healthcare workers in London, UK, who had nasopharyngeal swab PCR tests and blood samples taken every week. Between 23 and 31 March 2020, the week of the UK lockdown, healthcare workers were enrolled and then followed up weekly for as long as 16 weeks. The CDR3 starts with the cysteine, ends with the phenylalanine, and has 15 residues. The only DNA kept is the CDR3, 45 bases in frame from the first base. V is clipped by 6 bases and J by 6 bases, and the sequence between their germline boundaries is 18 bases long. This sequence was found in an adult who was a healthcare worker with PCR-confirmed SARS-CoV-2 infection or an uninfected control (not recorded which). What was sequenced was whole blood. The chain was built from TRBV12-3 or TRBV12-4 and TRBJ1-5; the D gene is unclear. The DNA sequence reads TGTGCCAGCAGCCTGGACGCAGGTCGAGGTCAGCCCCAGCATTTT. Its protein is CASSLDAGRGQPQHF.